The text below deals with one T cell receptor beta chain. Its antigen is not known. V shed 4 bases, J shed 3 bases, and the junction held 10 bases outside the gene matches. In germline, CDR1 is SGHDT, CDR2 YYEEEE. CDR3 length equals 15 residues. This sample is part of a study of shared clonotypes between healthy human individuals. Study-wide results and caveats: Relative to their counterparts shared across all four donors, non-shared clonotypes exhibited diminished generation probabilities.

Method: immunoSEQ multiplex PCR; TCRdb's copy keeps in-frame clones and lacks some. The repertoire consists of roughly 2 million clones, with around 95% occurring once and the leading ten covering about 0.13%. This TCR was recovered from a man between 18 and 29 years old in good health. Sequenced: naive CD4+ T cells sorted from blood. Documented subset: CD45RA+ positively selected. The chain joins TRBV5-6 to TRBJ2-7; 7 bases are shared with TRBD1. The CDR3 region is CASSRAGTVDYEQYF. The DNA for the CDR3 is TGTGCCAGCAGCCGAGCCGGGACAGTGGACTACGAGCAGTACTTC. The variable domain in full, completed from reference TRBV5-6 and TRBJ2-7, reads DAGVTQSPTHLIKTRGQQVTLRCSPKSGHDTVSWYQQALGQGPQFIFQYYEEEERQRGNFPDRFSGHQFPNYSSELNVNALLLGDSALYLCASSRAGTVDYEQYFGPGTRLTVT.